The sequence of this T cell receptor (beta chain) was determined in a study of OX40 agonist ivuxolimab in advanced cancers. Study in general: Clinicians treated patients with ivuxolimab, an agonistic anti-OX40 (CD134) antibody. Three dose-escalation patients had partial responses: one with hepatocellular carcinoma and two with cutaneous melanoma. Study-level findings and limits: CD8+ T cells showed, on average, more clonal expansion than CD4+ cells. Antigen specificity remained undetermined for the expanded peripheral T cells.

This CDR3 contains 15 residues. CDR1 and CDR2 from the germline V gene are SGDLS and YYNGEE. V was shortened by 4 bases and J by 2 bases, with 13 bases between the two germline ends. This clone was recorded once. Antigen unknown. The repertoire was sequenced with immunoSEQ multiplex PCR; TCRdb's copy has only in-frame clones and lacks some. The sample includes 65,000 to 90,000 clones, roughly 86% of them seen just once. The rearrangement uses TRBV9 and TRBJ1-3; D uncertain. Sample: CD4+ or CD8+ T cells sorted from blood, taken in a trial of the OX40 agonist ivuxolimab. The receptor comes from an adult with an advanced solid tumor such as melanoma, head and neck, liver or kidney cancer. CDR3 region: CASSKEATTGNTIYF. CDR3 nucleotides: TGTGCCAGCAGCAAAGAGGCAACGACTGGAAACACCATATATTTT.